This is a list of T cell receptor beta chains from one sample in a study of T cells in Graves' hyperthyroidism and ophthalmopathy. TCRdb analysed the multiplex PCR reads with MiXCR anew, one entry per CDR3 protein. The sample records about 600,000 distinct CDR3 sequences, roughly 16% being singletons. The sample comprised blood. The receptor set was obtained from a woman in her forties with Graves' ophthalmopathy. Both conserved end residues are part of each CDR3. Each record gives: J gene, V gene, D gene, clone size, CDR3 DNA, CDR3 protein. D genes are given only for firm matches. Clone size is not always given. Where it is, it says once, few, many or a class for expanded clones.

>TRBJ2-1|TRBV5-1|TRBD1|.
TGCGCCAGCATATCTTGGACAGGGGCCAATGAGCAGTTCTTC
CASISWTGANEQFF
>TRBJ1-6|TRBV7-9|TRBD1|.
TGTGCCAGCAGCTTTAAGGGGGCATATTCACCCCTCCACTTT
CASSFKGAYSPLHF
>TRBJ2-3|TRBV28|TRBD1|many
TGTGCCAGCAGGTCGGACAGGGCCGCCTCTGATACGCAGTATTTT
CASRSDRAASDTQYF
>TRBJ1-1|TRBV30|TRBD1|many
TGTGCCTGGAGCCGGGACAGAAACACTGAAGCTTTCTTT
CAWSRDRNTEAFF
>TRBJ1-2|TRBV6-1|.|.
TGTGCCAGCAGCCGGACAGCGACATCTTATGGCTACACCTTC
CASSRTATSYGYTF
>TRBJ2-3|TRBV11-2|.|few
TGCGCCAGCAGCGGCGGGGCCCTCGGGGATACGCAGTATTTT
CASSGGALGDTQYF
>TRBJ2-7|TRBV6-1|.|few
TGTGCCAGCAGCCAGCAGACAGGCGGCTCAGAAGAGCAGTACTTC
CASSQQTGGSEEQYF
>TRBJ1-2|TRBV5-6|.|few
TGTGCCAGCAGCACCGAGACAGTCGGAGTCGGCTACACCTTC
CASSTETVGVGYTF
>TRBJ2-4|TRBV11-2|.|.
TGTGCCAGCAGCCCGTGGGTACTAGCCAAAAACATTCAGTACTTC
CASSPWVLAKNIQYF
>TRBJ2-1|TRBV4-1|.|.
TGCGCCAGCAGCTCCCGGGGGTACACTGAGCAGTTCTTC
CASSSRGYTEQFF
>TRBJ2-2|TRBV5-5|TRBD2|many
TGTGCCAGCAGCTCCGGACCACTAGCGGGGGGGTATCTGAACACCGGGGAGCTGTTTTTT
CASSSGPLAGGYLNTGELFF
>TRBJ1-1|TRBV20-1|.|many
TGCAGTGCTAGACCCCGGACACTGAACACTGAAGCTTTCTTT
CSARPRTLNTEAFF
>TRBJ2-6|TRBV11-2|.|.
TGTGCCAGCAGCTTCACCGGGAGTGTCCTGACTTTC
CASSFTGSVLTF
>TRBJ1-4|TRBV5-6|.|.
TGTGCCAGCAGCTTGAAACAGCGGGAAAAACTGTTTTTT
CASSLKQREKLFF
>TRBJ2-5|TRBV3-1|TRBD2|few
TGTGCCAGCAGCCCCCCGGGCGGGGGGGCCGGAGAGACCCAGTACTTC
CASSPPGGGAGETQYF
>TRBJ2-7|TRBV12-3/TRBV12-4|.|many
TGTGCCAGCAGTCCCCTGAGGCAGTCCTACGAGCAGTACTTC
CASSPLRQSYEQYF
>TRBJ2-5|TRBV2|.|few
TGTGCCAGCGCCCTGGGTCCTTGGGGCCAAGAGACCCAGTACTTC
CASALGPWGQETQYF
>TRBJ1-1|TRBV2|TRBD1|many
TGTGCCAGCGACGACCCAACAGGGGTTACTGAAGCTTTCTTT
CASDDPTGVTEAFF
>TRBJ1-1|TRBV6-1|.|.
TGTGCCAGCAGTCACGGGACTCCCGGCCCTGAAGCTTTCTTT
CASSHGTPGPEAFF
>TRBJ1-1|TRBV2|.|many
TGTGCCAGCAGAACGTGGTTTATGAACACTGAAGCTTTCTTT
CASRTWFMNTEAFF
>TRBJ2-3|TRBV5-4|.|few
TGTGCCAGCAGTGAGGGACCAGAGAGGACAGATACGCAGTATTTT
CASSEGPERTDTQYF
>TRBJ1-5|TRBV4-1|.|.
TGCGCCAGCAGCCCGTTACAGGGTAATCAGCCCCAGCATTTT
CASSPLQGNQPQHF
>TRBJ2-4|TRBV29-1|TRBD1|many
TGCAGCGTTGCGGGGACAGGGGGCGATGACATTCAGTACTTC
CSVAGTGGDDIQYF
>TRBJ2-1|TRBV28|TRBD1|.
TGTGCCAGCAGTGTTGGACAGGGGGTCAACAATGAGCAGTTCTTC
CASSVGQGVNNEQFF
>TRBJ2-5|TRBV18|TRBD2|.
TGTGCCAGCTCTGACTTGGCGGGGGACCGAAAGACCCAGTACTTC
CASSDLAGDRKTQYF
>TRBJ1-2|TRBV9|TRBD1|.
TGTGCCAGCGGACAGGGCTATGGCTACACCTTC
CASGQGYGYTF
>TRBJ2-1|TRBV10-3|TRBD1|many
TGTGCCATCAGGGAGACAGGGTCCTACAATGAGCAGTTCTTC
CAIRETGSYNEQFF
>TRBJ2-1|TRBV5-1|TRBD1|.
TGCGCCAGCAGCCCAACAGGGGTTTGGGACAATGAGCAGTTCTTC
CASSPTGVWDNEQFF
>TRBJ2-3|TRBV29-1|.|many
TGCAGCGTGGAGGGTGGGACTCACACAGATACGCAGTATTTT
CSVEGGTHTDTQYF
>TRBJ2-3|TRBV19|.|.
TGTGCCAGTAGTAAACAGAAAGGCACAGATACGCAGTATTTT
CASSKQKGTDTQYF
>TRBJ1-2|TRBV5-1|.|.
TGCGCCAGCAGCCGGGAGGCTAACTATGGCCACACCTTC
CASSREANYGHTF
>TRBJ2-7|TRBV20-1|TRBD1|.
TGCAGTGCCCGACAGGGGACCGGGAACGAGCAGTACTTC
CSARQGTGNEQYF
>TRBJ2-7|TRBV2|.|many
TGTGCCAGCAGTGAGTGGACCTACGAGCAGTACTTC
CASSEWTYEQYF
>TRBJ1-1|TRBV30|.|many
TGTGCTTCCGGCGGCGGTTGGGCTGAAGCTTTCTTT
CASGGGWAEAFF
>TRBJ2-5|TRBV5-1|TRBD1|many
TGCGCCAGCAGCTTGGGCAGGGGGAAAGAGACCCAGTACTTC
CASSLGRGKETQYF
>TRBJ1-5|TRBV6-1|.|many
TGTGCCAGCAGTGTCTCTTATAGCAATCAGCCCCAGCATTTT
CASSVSYSNQPQHF
>TRBJ2-3|TRBV6-1|.|many
TGTGCCACCCGTTGGGGGGCGAAAAGCACAGATACGCAGTATTTT
CATRWGAKSTDTQYF
>TRBJ2-4|TRBV30|.|few
TGTGCCTGGATGTCAGGGTATTCCAAAAACATTCAGTACTTC
CAWMSGYSKNIQYF
>TRBJ2-1|TRBV2|TRBD1|many
TGTGCCAGCAGTACACGACAGGGGATACTCGATGAGCAGTTCTTC
CASSTRQGILDEQFF
>TRBJ2-1|TRBV5-1|TRBD1|few
TGCGCCAGCAGCTTGGCCACTTTCGGGACAGGGAGATACAATGAGCAGTTCTTC
CASSLATFGTGRYNEQFF
>TRBJ2-4|TRBV6-1|.|.
TGTGCCAGCAACGTCCCGAGAAACATTCAGTACTTC
CASNVPRNIQYF
>TRBJ2-2|TRBV27|.|many
TGTGCCAGCAGTGACCGGGACTCCCTCACCGGGGAGCTGTTTTTT
CASSDRDSLTGELFF
>TRBJ2-1|TRBV30|TRBD2|many
TGTGCCTGGACCAGGGGCATACTAGCGGGATCCTACAATGAGCAGTTCTTC
CAWTRGILAGSYNEQFF
>TRBJ1-1|TRBV29-1|.|few
TGCAGCGTTGAGGGCCTAGGGTATCTGAACACTGAAGCTTTCTTT
CSVEGLGYLNTEAFF
>TRBJ2-3|TRBV28|TRBD2|many
TGTGCCAGCAGACCTGGGCTAGCGGGGGAAGGGCGAGATACGCAGTATTTT
CASRPGLAGEGRDTQYF
>TRBJ2-7|TRBV28|TRBD2|many
TGTGCCAGCAGTTTTCTAGCGGGAGACTACGAGCAGTACTTC
CASSFLAGDYEQYF
>TRBJ2-5|TRBV3-1|.|many
TGTGCCAGCAGCCAAGATCCCGGCCGGGGAATGTACTTC
CASSQDPGRGMYF
>TRBJ1-1|TRBV12-3/TRBV12-4|.|many
TGTGCCAGCAGTGGGGCCATTTTAGTGGGCACTGAAGCTTTCTTT
CASSGAILVGTEAFF
>TRBJ2-1|TRBV14|.|.
TGTGCCAGCAGCCAAATGACAGGTTCGGGCTCCTACAATGAGCAGTTCTTC
CASSQMTGSGSYNEQFF
>TRBJ2-5|TRBV30|.|many
TGTGCCTGGAGTGTACGAAGTTGGGAGACCCAGTACTTC
CAWSVRSWETQYF
>TRBJ2-1|TRBV4-1|TRBD2|.
TGCGCCAGCAGCCAAGTGTGGTCTAGCGGTTTATACAATGAGCAGTTCTTC
CASSQVWSSGLYNEQFF
>TRBJ2-2|TRBV5-8|TRBD2|.
TGTGTCAGCAGCTTGGGAGGGCCTAGCGGGGGGTCGAACACCGGGGAGCTGTTTTTT
CVSSLGGPSGGSNTGELFF
>TRBJ2-1|TRBV7-2|TRBD2|.
TGTGCCAGCAGCCCTGGGACTAGCGTGGGGCTATACAATGAGCAGTTCTTC
CASSPGTSVGLYNEQFF
>TRBJ2-5|TRBV6-1|.|.
TGTGCCAGCAGTTGGCGTGGGACCCAGTACTTC
CASSWRGTQYF
>TRBJ2-7|TRBV6-1|TRBD2|few
TGTGCCAGCAGTGACAGACTAGCGGGGGCCTACGAGCAGTACTTC
CASSDRLAGAYEQYF
>TRBJ2-5|TRBV4-2|TRBD2|many
TGTGCCAGCAGCCCCCAGACGGGGGGGCAAGAGACCCAGTACTTC
CASSPQTGGQETQYF
>TRBJ2-3|TRBV2|.|many
TGTGCCAGCAGTGAAAGAGGCCTCAAAATCACAGATACGCAGTATTTT
CASSERGLKITDTQYF
>TRBJ2-3|TRBV7-3|.|many
TGTGCCAGCAGCTTAAGTAGGAACACAGATACGCAGTATTTT
CASSLSRNTDTQYF
>TRBJ1-1|TRBV6-5|.|.
TGTGCCAGCAGTTACTCGTTTCGGGGTAGAGGAACTGAAGCTTTCTTT
CASSYSFRGRGTEAFF